These T cell receptor beta chains were read from a single sample in a study of blood T cell repertoires in COVID-19. Here immunoSEQ multiplex PCR was the method, and the copy in TCRdb shows in-frame clones only, minus some. The table lists around 320,000 clones, 85% to 90% of them singletons, with approximately 4.3% in the top ten. Sequenced input: PBMCs or T cells enriched from blood (not recorded which). The receptors were sampled from a woman younger than 30 with acute COVID-19. Both conserved end residues are trimmed from each CDR3. The order of the fields is V gene, clone size, J gene, CDR3 protein. A clone size is listed for some rows: how often the clone was seen (once, few, many), or a class if it is expanded.

V: TRBV19
size: .
J: TRBJ2-4
CDR3: ASSPQGAKNIQY

V: TRBV15
size: .
J: TRBJ2-2
CDR3: ATSRERVGLAESTGELF

V: TRBV28
size: .
J: TRBJ2-1
CDR3: ASSFFNGRSHEQF

V: TRBV27
size: .
J: TRBJ2-7
CDR3: ASRRTGGYEQY

V: TRBV27
size: once
J: TRBJ2-5
CDR3: ASSFEGGKTQY

V: TRBV4-1
size: .
J: TRBJ1-1
CDR3: ASSQDGSFMNTEAF

V: TRBV7-3
size: .
J: TRBJ1-2
CDR3: ASSPQSVRDYGYT

V: TRBV9
size: .
J: TRBJ1-1
CDR3: ASSARTELNTEAF

V: TRBV13
size: .
J: TRBJ2-7
CDR3: ASSQGTSGIFNEQY

V: TRBV28
size: .
J: TRBJ2-7
CDR3: ASLQGQEQY

V: TRBV18
size: few
J: TRBJ1-2
CDR3: ASSPIAGSYDGYT

V: TRBV6-5
size: .
J: TRBJ1-1
CDR3: ASSYPGQGASTEAF

V: TRBV5-6
size: .
J: TRBJ1-2
CDR3: ASSQGLNYGYT

V: TRBV5-1
size: few
J: TRBJ1-6
CDR3: ASSPGTGTNSPLH

V: TRBV9
size: .
J: TRBJ2-7
CDR3: ASSVAYEQY

V: TRBV5-1
size: .
J: TRBJ2-2
CDR3: ASSLAGTGELF

V: TRBV29-1
size: .
J: TRBJ1-2
CDR3: SVAAGEYNYGYT

V: TRBV25-1
size: .
J: TRBJ2-2
CDR3: ASTGLAGGTGELF

V: TRBV28
size: .
J: TRBJ1-2
CDR3: ASSNKNYGYT

V: TRBV6-1
size: .
J: TRBJ1-3
CDR3: ASSEARGAGGNTIY

V: TRBV7-9
size: .
J: TRBJ1-2
CDR3: ASSLVRTQYGYT

V: TRBV24-1
size: .
J: TRBJ1-5
CDR3: ATGQAQGDQPQH

V: TRBV7-2
size: .
J: TRBJ2-1
CDR3: ASSFWGRDSEQF

V: TRBV20-1
size: .
J: TRBJ2-1
CDR3: SASPGADEQF

V: TRBV5-5
size: .
J: TRBJ1-3
CDR3: ASRLMPGTGAVGNTIY

V: TRBV28
size: few
J: TRBJ1-4
CDR3: ASSPQGHNLGKLF

V: TRBV29-1
size: .
J: TRBJ1-2
CDR3: SVEEGGSNYGYT

V: TRBV24-1
size: .
J: TRBJ2-2
CDR3: ATSDGVNRGHTGELF

V: TRBV11-2
size: .
J: TRBJ2-7
CDR3: ASSNQGDYEQY

V: TRBV7-3
size: .
J: TRBJ2-2
CDR3: ASSRQGSNTGELF

V: TRBV7-6
size: .
J: TRBJ1-2
CDR3: ASSLEGTGPGYT

V: TRBV27
size: .
J: TRBJ1-1
CDR3: ASSLRHMNTEAF

V: TRBV28
size: once
J: TRBJ2-4
CDR3: ASSLAGGPLRAKNIQY

V: TRBV19
size: once
J: TRBJ1-1
CDR3: ASSVGQGNTEAF

V: TRBV3-1/TRBV3-2
size: .
J: TRBJ1-2
CDR3: ASSQGKATGRNGYT

V: TRBV3-1/TRBV3-2
size: .
J: TRBJ2-1
CDR3: ASSRGESVEQF

V: TRBV4-2
size: .
J: TRBJ1-2
CDR3: ASSQELTGMNYGYT

V: TRBV27
size: .
J: TRBJ2-7
CDR3: ASSPQGYEQY

V: TRBV5-1
size: .
J: TRBJ2-1
CDR3: ASSLQGTSGYNEQF

V: TRBV10-1
size: .
J: TRBJ2-1
CDR3: ASSETSGRLGGKQF

V: TRBV19
size: .
J: TRBJ1-5
CDR3: ASRTDITQPQH

V: TRBV19
size: .
J: TRBJ2-7
CDR3: ASRIDAGTGLGYEQY

V: TRBV10-3
size: .
J: TRBJ1-1
CDR3: ATTKEDTEAF

V: TRBV3-1/TRBV3-2
size: .
J: TRBJ2-3
CDR3: ASSPLRLAGGPGADTQY

V: TRBV27
size: .
J: TRBJ2-3
CDR3: ASTPVRAGGTDTQY

V: TRBV24-1
size: .
J: TRBJ1-2
CDR3: ATSDTDTGVEGYGYT

V: TRBV2
size: .
J: TRBJ2-5
CDR3: ASSEGLAGGPWETQY

V: TRBV9
size: .
J: TRBJ2-3
CDR3: ASSDSGRTDTQY

V: TRBV9
size: .
J: TRBJ1-1
CDR3: ASSETGDTEAF

V: TRBV23-1
size: .
J: TRBJ2-1
CDR3: ASNRGGTGTDEQF

V: TRBV11-2
size: .
J: TRBJ2-7
CDR3: ASSRRGYEQY

V: TRBV6-4
size: .
J: TRBJ2-3
CDR3: ASSAESGTSGKRSTDTQY

V: TRBV28
size: .
J: TRBJ1-2
CDR3: ASREVDYGYT

V: TRBV5-1
size: .
J: TRBJ2-1
CDR3: ASSLTDRGQGEQF

V: TRBV28
size: .
J: TRBJ1-5
CDR3: ASSDPGNSNQPQH

V: TRBV9
size: .
J: TRBJ2-3
CDR3: ASSVTDRGETDTQY

V: TRBV27
size: once
J: TRBJ1-2
CDR3: ASSSGQGSGYT

V: TRBV27
size: .
J: TRBJ2-7
CDR3: ASSIPQGHEQY

V: TRBV5-5
size: .
J: TRBJ1-5
CDR3: ASSLVALSNQPQH